A selection of T cell receptor beta chains follows, all from one sample in a study of T cell changes during pregnancy in multiple sclerosis. Measured with immunoSEQ multiplex PCR; TCRdb has only the in-frame clones, and not every one. Of tens of thousands of clones in the sample, roughly 88% were seen once. This specimen consisted of peripheral blood, obtained in the third trimester of pregnancy. These receptors were obtained from a female donor with multiple sclerosis, enrolled in a pregnancy study. Both conserved end residues are part of each CDR3. The D gene is left open where the match is weak. Size is omitted from some rows. Given values are once, few, many or a class for expanded clones.

- TRBJ2-7 TRBD2 TRBV5-1 CASSQYSGVTYEQYF TGCGCCAGCAGCCAGTATAGCGGGGTTACCTACGAGCAGTACTTC
few TRBJ1-1 TRBD1 TRBV5-1 CASSPGQGNTEAFF TGCGCCAGCAGCCCCGGACAGGGGAACACTGAAGCTTTCTTT
few TRBJ1-2 TRBD1 TRBV19 CASSRTGTGDNGYTF TGTGCCAGTAGCCGGACCGGGACAGGGGATAATGGCTACACCTTC
- TRBJ1-6 TRBD1 TRBV7-9 CASSRVTGGDSPLHF TGTGCCAGCAGCCGGGTTACAGGGGGCGATTCACCCCTCCACTTT
- TRBJ2-1 TRBD2 TRBV5-5 CASALGGGYNEQFF TGTGCCAGCGCCCTGGGGGGGGGATACAATGAGCAGTTCTTC
- TRBJ1-2 - TRBV18 CASSPLSRVEGYTF TGTGCCAGCTCACCGCTATCCAGGGTGGAGGGCTACACCTTC
- TRBJ1-2 - TRBV28 CASSFGGKGPNYGYTF TGTGCCAGCAGTTTTGGAGGAAAGGGCCCTAACTATGGCTACACCTTC
- TRBJ1-2 - TRBV6-5 CASSLANYGYTF TGTGCCAGCAGTCTCGCTAACTATGGCTACACCTTC
- TRBJ1-5 - TRBV2 CASRQTYLRPQHF TGTGCCAGCAGGCAGACATATCTGCGGCCCCAGCATTTT
- TRBJ1-5 - TRBV23-1 CASSQSSGICYQPQHF TGCGCCAGCAGTCAATCATCCGGGATTTGCTATCAGCCCCAGCATTTT
once TRBJ1-1 - TRBV6-6 CASSYLSGEGEAFF TGTGCCAGCAGTTACTTGTCAGGGGAAGGTGAAGCTTTCTTT
few TRBJ2-2 - TRBV21-1 CASSKGNGGAVGRGTGELFF -
- TRBJ1-6 - TRBV6-1 CASSEYGRNSPLHF TGTGCCAGCAGTGAATATGGCAGAAATTCACCCCTCCACTTT
- TRBJ1-3 - TRBV5-1 CASSSLPQGSGNTIYF TGCGCCAGCAGCTCACTCCCACAGGGCTCTGGAAACACCATATATTTT
- TRBJ1-3 - TRBV5-4 CASSLQERSGNTIYF TGTGCCAGCAGCTTGCAAGAGCGTTCTGGAAACACCATATATTTT
- TRBJ1-4 - TRBV18 CASSAFGSKNEKLFF TGTGCCAGCTCCGCTTTTGGGAGTAAAAATGAAAAACTGTTTTTT
- TRBJ2-3 - TRBV11-3 CASSLGGTDTQYF TGTGCCAGCAGCTTAGGAGGCACAGATACGCAGTATTTT
- TRBJ2-1 - TRBV2 CASSDRGLGYNEQFF TGTGCCAGCAGTGATAGAGGGTTAGGGTACAATGAGCAGTTCTTC
- TRBJ1-2 TRBD1 TRBV5-1 CASREGGASWNYGYTF TGCGCCAGCAGAGAAGGGGGCGCGAGTTGGAACTATGGCTACACCTTC
- TRBJ2-7 - TRBV6-5 CASSLAGSTYEQYF TGTGCCAGCAGTTTGGCCGGGAGCACCTACGAGCAGTACTTC
few TRBJ1-1 - TRBV27 CASSLRLKNTEAFF TGTGCCAGCAGTTTGAGACTTAAGAACACTGAAGCTTTCTTT
- TRBJ2-1 - TRBV18 CASSPPADRLEQFF TGTGCCAGCTCACCCCCCGCGGATAGGCTGGAGCAGTTCTTC
- TRBJ1-4 TRBD1 TRBV15 CATSSGTGLIAWEKLFF TGTGCCACCAGCTCCGGGACAGGGCTTATTGCGTGGGAAAAACTGTTTTTT
- TRBJ2-1 TRBD1 TRBV4-1 CASSPSRDRGSDEQFF TGCGCCAGCAGCCCTTCCCGGGACAGGGGGAGCGATGAGCAGTTCTTC
- TRBJ2-3 TRBD2 TRBV11-3 CASSLGASGDFADTQYF TGTGCCAGCAGCTTAGGGGCTAGCGGGGATTTCGCAGATACGCAGTATTTT
many TRBJ1-2 TRBD1 TRBV27 CASRLTGSYGYTF TGTGCCAGCAGGTTGACAGGGAGCTATGGCTACACCTTC
- TRBJ2-7 - TRBV30 CAFGGRRTYEQYF TGTGCCTTTGGAGGACGGCGTACCTACGAGCAGTACTTC
- TRBJ2-4 - TRBV4-1 CASSPHPSRGIQYF TGCGCCAGCAGCCCTCACCCTTCCCGGGGGATTCAGTACTTC
- TRBJ1-6 TRBD1 TRBV4-3 CASSQGNGQGTSPLHF TGCGCCAGCAGCCAGGGCAACGGACAGGGCACTTCACCCCTCCACTTT
- TRBJ2-5 TRBD1 TRBV5-4 CASSLGQGRETQYF TGTGCCAGCAGCCTCGGACAGGGTAGAGAGACCCAGTACTTC
- TRBJ1-2 - TRBV7-2 CASSLTRQTSNYGYTF TGTGCCAGCAGCTTAACTCGACAGACATCTAACTATGGCTACACCTTC
- TRBJ2-7 TRBD2 TRBV9 CASTPGGSLYEQYF TGTGCCAGCACCCCGGGGGGTTCCCTCTACGAGCAGTACTTC
- TRBJ2-7 TRBD1 TRBV6-5 CASSPTGGEQYF TGTGCCAGCAGCCCAACAGGGGGCGAGCAGTACTTC
- TRBJ2-7 TRBD1 TRBV18 CASSPRDRVSYEQYF TGTGCCAGCTCACCCCGGGACAGGGTCTCCTACGAGCAGTACTTC
- TRBJ2-2 - TRBV7-9 CASQWASTNTGELFF TGTGCCAGCCAGTGGGCCAGCACGAACACCGGGGAGCTGTTTTTT
- TRBJ2-1 TRBD1 TRBV7-3 CASSLAGGEQFF TGTGCCAGCAGCTTAGCAGGGGGTGAGCAGTTCTTC
- TRBJ1-6 TRBD1 TRBV5-1 CASSLGGGGNSPLHF TGCGCCAGCAGCTTGGGAGGGGGCGGCAATTCACCCCTCCACTTT
- TRBJ2-1 TRBD2 TRBV29-1 CSVDAVWRGVYNEQFF TGCAGCGTTGATGCGGTGTGGCGGGGGGTGTACAATGAGCAGTTCTTC
- TRBJ1-1 TRBD1 TRBV29-1 CSVVTGRTEAFF TGCAGCGTTGTGACAGGGCGAACTGAAGCTTTCTTT
- TRBJ1-1 - TRBV4-2 CASSQAGRGRENTEAFF TGTGCCAGCAGCCAAGCTGGGCGGGGGCGGGAGAACACTGAAGCTTTCTTT
- TRBJ1-2 - TRBV5-6 CASSGMRVESLYGYTF TGTGCCAGCAGCGGAATGAGGGTGGAGAGCCTCTATGGCTACACCTTC
- TRBJ2-1 - TRBV7-3 CASSRDFTNYNEQFF TGTGCCAGCAGCCGGGACTTCACCAACTACAATGAGCAGTTCTTC
- TRBJ2-3 TRBD2 TRBV5-6 CASSLDRGGAPDTQYF TGTGCCAGCAGCTTGGATCGCGGGGGGGCCCCAGATACGCAGTATTTT
- TRBJ1-2 - TRBV27 CATDQQVYGYTF TGTGCCACCGACCAGCAGGTCTATGGCTACACCTTC
- TRBJ2-7 - TRBV10-3 CAAQQAPRSDEQYF TGTGCCGCCCAACAGGCGCCGAGGAGCGACGAGCAGTACTTC
- TRBJ1-4 - TRBV4-1 CASSQALGGLNEKLFF TGCGCCAGCAGCCAAGCCCTAGGGGGTCTTAATGAAAAACTGTTTTTT
- TRBJ2-1 TRBD1 TRBV10-2 CASSGDREPVYNEQFF TGCGCCAGCAGTGGGGACAGGGAACCCGTCTACAATGAGCAGTTCTTC
few TRBJ2-2 TRBD2 TRBV7-2 CASSLGNLAGGNTGELFF TGTGCCAGCAGCTTAGGAAATCTAGCGGGGGGAAACACCGGGGAGCTGTTTTTT
once TRBJ1-3 - TRBV28 CASRGPGTGNTIYF TGTGCCAGCAGGGGCCCAGGGACAGGAAACACCATATATTTT